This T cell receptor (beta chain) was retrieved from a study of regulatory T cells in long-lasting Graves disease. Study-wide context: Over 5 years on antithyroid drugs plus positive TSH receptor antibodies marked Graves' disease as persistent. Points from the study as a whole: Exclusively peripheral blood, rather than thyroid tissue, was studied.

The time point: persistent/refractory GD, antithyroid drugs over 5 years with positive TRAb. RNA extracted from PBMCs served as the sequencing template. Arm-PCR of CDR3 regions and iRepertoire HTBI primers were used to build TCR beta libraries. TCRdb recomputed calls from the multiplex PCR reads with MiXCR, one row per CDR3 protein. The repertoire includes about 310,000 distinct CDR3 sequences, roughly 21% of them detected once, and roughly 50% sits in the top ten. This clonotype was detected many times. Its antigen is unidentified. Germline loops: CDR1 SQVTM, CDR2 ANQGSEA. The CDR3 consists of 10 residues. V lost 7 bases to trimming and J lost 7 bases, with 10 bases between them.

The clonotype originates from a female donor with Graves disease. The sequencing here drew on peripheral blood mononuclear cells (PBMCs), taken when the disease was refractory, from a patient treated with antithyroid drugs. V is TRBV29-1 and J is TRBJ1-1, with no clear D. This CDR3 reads CSGWTDEAFF. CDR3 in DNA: TGCAGCGGATGGACGGATGAAGCTTTCTTT.